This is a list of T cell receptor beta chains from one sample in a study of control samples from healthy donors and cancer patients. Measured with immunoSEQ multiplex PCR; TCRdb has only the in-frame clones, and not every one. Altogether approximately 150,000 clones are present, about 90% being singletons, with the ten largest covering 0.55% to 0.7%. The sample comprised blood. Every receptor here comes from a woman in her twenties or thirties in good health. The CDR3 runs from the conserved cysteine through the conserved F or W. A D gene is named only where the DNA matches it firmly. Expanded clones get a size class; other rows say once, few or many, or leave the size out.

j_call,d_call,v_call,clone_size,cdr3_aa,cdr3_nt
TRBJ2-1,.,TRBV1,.,CTSSQDRPGVCTQNNEQFF,TGCACCAGCAGCCAAGATCGTCCGGGGGTGTGCACCCAAAACAATGAGCAGTTCTTC
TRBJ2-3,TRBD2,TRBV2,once,CASSGPGLAADTQYF,TGTGCCAGCAGTGGCCCTGGACTAGCGGCAGATACGCAGTATTTT
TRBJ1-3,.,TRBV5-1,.,CASSLLGSGNTIYF,TGCGCCAGCAGCTTGCTTGGTTCCGGAAACACCATATATTTT
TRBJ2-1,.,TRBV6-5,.,CASSYMELNNEQFF,TGTGCCAGCAGTTACATGGAGTTGAACAATGAGCAGTTCTTC
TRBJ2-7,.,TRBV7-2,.,CASSLLGGGTSYEQYF,TGTGCCAGCAGCTTACTGGGGGGCGGGACCTCCTACGAGCAGTACTTC
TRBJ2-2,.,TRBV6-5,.,CASRAGTVNTGELFF,TGTGCCAGCAGAGCCGGGACGGTGAACACCGGGGAGCTGTTTTTT
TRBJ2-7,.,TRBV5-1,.,CASSLEARQSYEQYF,TGCGCCAGCAGCTTGGAGGCCAGGCAGTCCTACGAGCAGTACTTC
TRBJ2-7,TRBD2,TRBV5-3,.,CARSFQAGGTRCEQYF,TGTGCCAGAAGCTTTCAAGCGGGAGGGACTCGGTGCGAGCAGTACTTC
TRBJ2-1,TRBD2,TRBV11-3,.,CASSFSSGDEQFF,TGTGCCAGCAGCTTTTCTAGCGGGGATGAGCAGTTCTTC
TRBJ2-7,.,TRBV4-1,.,CASSQEMGPDYEQYF,TGCGCCAGCAGCCAAGAGATGGGACCAGACTACGAGCAGTACTTC
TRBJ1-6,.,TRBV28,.,CASTLHGVGSPLHF,TGTGCCAGCACTCTCCATGGGGTTGGGTCACCCCTCCACTTT
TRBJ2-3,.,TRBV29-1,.,CSVRVGSTDTQYF,TGCAGCGTCCGGGTAGGAAGCACAGATACGCAGTATTTT
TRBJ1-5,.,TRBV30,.,CAWSRYSNQPQHF,TGTGCCTGGAGTAGGTATAGCAATCAGCCCCAGCATTTT
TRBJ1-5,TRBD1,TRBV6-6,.,CASSQHNPTGKREQPQHF,TGTGCCAGCAGTCAACACAACCCGACAGGGAAGCGGGAGCAGCCCCAGCATTTT
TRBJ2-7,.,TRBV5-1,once,CASSPPSYEQYF,TGCGCCAGCAGTCCCCCCTCCTACGAGCAGTACTTC
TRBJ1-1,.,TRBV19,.,CASSISGVTEAFF,TGTGCCAGTAGCATTAGTGGGGTAACTGAAGCTTTCTTT
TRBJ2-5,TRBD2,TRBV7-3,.,CASSPTGGTTMYF,TGTGCCAGCAGCCCAACCGGAGGGACTACTATGTACTTC
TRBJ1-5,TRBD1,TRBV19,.,CASSTPGGQGDWYQPQHF,TGTGCCAGTAGTACCCCAGGGGGACAGGGTGATTGGTATCAGCCCCAGCATTTT
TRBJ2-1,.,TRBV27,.,CASSGREYNEQFF,TGTGCCAGCAGTGGACGAGAATACAATGAGCAGTTCTTC
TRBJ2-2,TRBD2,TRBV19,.,CASGGLAGRDTGELFF,TGTGCCAGTGGGGGACTAGCGGGGAGGGACACCGGGGAGCTGTTTTTT
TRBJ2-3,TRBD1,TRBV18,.,CASSPRDTGGLADTQYF,TGTGCCAGCTCACCACGAGATACAGGGGGGTTAGCAGATACGCAGTATTTT
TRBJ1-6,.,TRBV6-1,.,CASSEGTNSPLHF,TGTGCCAGCAGTGAAGGGACGAATTCACCCCTCCACTTT